This record concerns one T cell receptor beta chain sequence. Its matching antigen is unknown. Clones were sequenced by immunoSEQ multiplex PCR, and TCRdb holds only the in-frame ones, with some missing. Here the sample spans 5,000 or so clones, roughly 91% being singletons. This sample was taken from a study of T cell repertoires in ileal Crohn's disease. Overall study findings and caveats: Clonal expansions were more frequent in active smokers than non-smokers at surgery.

The germline V gene has CDR1 LNHDA and CDR2 SQIVND (reference sequence). Trimming removed 7 bases from V and 2 bases from J, with 8 bases in between. The CDR3 sequence is 12 residues long. The TCR was taken from an adult with Crohn's disease. This chain links TRBV19 with TRBJ1-2; D gene ambiguous. Sequencing used ileal tissue. The CDR3 sequence is CASKEGNYGYTF. Here the CDR3 DNA reads TGTGCCAGTAAGGAGGGAAACTATGGCTACACCTTC. Looking up the rest from reference TRBV19 and TRBJ1-2 gives the full variable domain: DGGITQSPKYLFRKEGQNVTLSCEQNLNHDAMYWYRQDPGQGLRLIYYSQIVNDFQKGDIAEGYSVSREKKESFPLTVTSAQKNPTAFYLCASKEGNYGYTFGSGTRLTVV.